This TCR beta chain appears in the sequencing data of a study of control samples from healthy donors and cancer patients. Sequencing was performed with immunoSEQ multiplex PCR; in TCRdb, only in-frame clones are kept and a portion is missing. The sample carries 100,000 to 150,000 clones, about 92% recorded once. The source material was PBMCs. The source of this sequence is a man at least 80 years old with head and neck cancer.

CDR3 sequence: CASSPQQSSGNTIYF. In nucleotides, the CDR3 is TGTGCCAGCAGCCCCCAACAGAGCTCTGGAAACACCATATATTTT. The V call is TRBV7-6, the J call TRBJ1-3; D gene uncertain. V lost 5 bases, J lost 0 bases, and 11 bases lay in between. The CDR3 length is 15 residues. The germline V gene has CDR1 SGHVS and CDR2 FNYEAQ.